The present T cell receptor beta chain was sequenced within a study of response to subunit inactivated influenza vaccine. General study points: That few new T cells are recruited by each seasonal influenza vaccination was the authors' suggestion.

This clonotype was seen many times. Antigen unknown. The length of the CDR3 is 13 residues. CDR1 SGHRS and CDR2 YFSETQ come from the germline V gene. Trimming stripped 0 bases from V and 9 bases from J, with 12 bases between. TCRdb used MiXCR to reprocess the RT-PCR reads, holding one entry per CDR3 protein. The sample includes hundreds of thousands of distinct CDR3 sequences, 14% seen only once; the top ten take approximately 7.6%. The receptor was isolated from a man aged 50-60 years who received an inactivated influenza vaccine. V and J are TRBV5-1 and TRBJ1-1; no reliable D call. This specimen was PBMCs from blood, taken 14 to 15 days before vaccination. The CDR3 sequence is CASSLDRESKAFF. The CDR3 bases are TGCGCCAGCAGCTTGGATAGAGAGTCCAAAGCTTTCTTT. Combining the CDR3 with reference TRBV5-1 and TRBJ1-1 gives the whole variable domain KAGVTQTPRYLIKTRGQQVTLSCSPISGHRSVSWYQQTPGQGLQFLFEYFSETQRNKGNFPGRFSGRQFSNSRSEMNVSTLELGDSALYLCASSLDRESKAFFGQGTRLTVV.